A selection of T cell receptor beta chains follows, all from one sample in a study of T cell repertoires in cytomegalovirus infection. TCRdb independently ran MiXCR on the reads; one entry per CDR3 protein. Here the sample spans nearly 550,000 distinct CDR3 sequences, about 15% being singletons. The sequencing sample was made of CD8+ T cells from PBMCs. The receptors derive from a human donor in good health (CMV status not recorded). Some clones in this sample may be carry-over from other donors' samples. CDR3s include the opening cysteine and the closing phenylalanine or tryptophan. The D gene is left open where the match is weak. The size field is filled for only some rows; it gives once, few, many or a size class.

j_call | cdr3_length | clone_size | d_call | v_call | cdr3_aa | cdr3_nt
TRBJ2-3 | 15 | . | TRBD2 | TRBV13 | CASSLPAGDTDTQYF | TGCGCCAGCAGCTTGCCAGCGGGGGACACAGATACGCAGTATTTT
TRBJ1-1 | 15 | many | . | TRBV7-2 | CASSLGLLKVGEAFF | TGTGCCAGCAGCTTAGGACTGTTAAAGGTGGGTGAAGCTTTCTTT
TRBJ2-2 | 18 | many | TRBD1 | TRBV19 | CASSSSLGGQKNTGELFF | TGTGCCAGTAGCTCTTCCCTAGGGGGACAGAAGAACACCGGGGAGCTGTTTTTT
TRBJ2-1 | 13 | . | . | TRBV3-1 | CASSQERRNEQFF | TGTGCCAGCAGCCAAGAGCGAAGGAATGAGCAGTTCTTC
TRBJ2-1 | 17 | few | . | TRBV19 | CASSIKGRSRSYNEQFF | TGTGCCAGTAGTATAAAGGGGCGGTCCCGCTCCTACAATGAGCAGTTCTTC
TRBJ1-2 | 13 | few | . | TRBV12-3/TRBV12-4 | CASSLTTDYGYTF | TGTGCCAGCAGTTTAACGACAGACTATGGCTACACCTTC
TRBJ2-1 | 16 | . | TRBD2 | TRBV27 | CASSLGTSGSRNEQFF | TGTGCCAGCAGTTTAGGGACTAGCGGGAGTCGGAATGAGCAGTTCTTC
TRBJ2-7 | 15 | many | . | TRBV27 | CASSFRQRSSYEQYF | TGTGCCAGCAGTTTTCGGCAGCGTTCTTCCTACGAGCAGTACTTC
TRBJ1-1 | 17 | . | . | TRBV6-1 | CASSEPLPSGVNTEAFF | TGTGCCAGCAGTGAACCTCTCCCGTCGGGGGTGAACACTGAAGCTTTCTTT
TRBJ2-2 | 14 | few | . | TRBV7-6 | CASSLFRETGELFF | TGTGCCAGCAGCTTATTCAGGGAAACCGGGGAGCTGTTTTTT
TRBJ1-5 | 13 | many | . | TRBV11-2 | CASSRQLNQPQHF | TGTGCCAGCAGCCGACAGCTAAATCAGCCCCAGCATTTT
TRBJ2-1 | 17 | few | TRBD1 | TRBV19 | CASSPLDRGGILEEQFF | TGTGCCAGTAGTCCCCTGGACAGGGGTGGGATTCTGGAAGAGCAGTTCTTC
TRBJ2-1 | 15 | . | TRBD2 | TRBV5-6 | CASSLLAGRFNEQFF | TGTGCCAGCAGCTTGCTAGCGGGTCGCTTCAATGAGCAGTTCTTC
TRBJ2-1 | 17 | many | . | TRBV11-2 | CASSLNIGAGPYNEQFF | TGTGCCAGCAGCTTAAACATAGGGGCAGGGCCTTACAATGAGCAGTTCTTC
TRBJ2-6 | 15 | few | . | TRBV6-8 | CASSFRASGANVLTF | TGTGCCAGCAGTTTCCGAGCCTCTGGGGCCAACGTCCTGACTTTC
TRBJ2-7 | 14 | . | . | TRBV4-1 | CASSQSRDSYEQYF | TGCGCCAGCAGCCAGTCGCGGGACTCCTACGAGCAGTACTTC
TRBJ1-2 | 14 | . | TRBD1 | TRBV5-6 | CASSYGTVNYGYTF | TGTGCCAGCAGCTATGGGACAGTAAACTATGGCTACACCTTC
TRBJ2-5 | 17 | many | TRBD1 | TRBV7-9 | CASSWSRMDRGSETQYF | TGTGCCAGCAGCTGGAGCCGGATGGACAGGGGATCGGAGACCCAGTACTTC
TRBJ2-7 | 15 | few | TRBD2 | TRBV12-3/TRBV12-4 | CASSSTSGGGYEQYF | TGTGCCAGCAGTTCCACTAGCGGGGGGGGCTACGAGCAGTACTTC
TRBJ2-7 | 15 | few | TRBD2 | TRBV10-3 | CAISEKRELAYEQYF | TGTGCCATCAGTGAAAAGCGGGAGCTGGCGTACGAGCAGTACTTC
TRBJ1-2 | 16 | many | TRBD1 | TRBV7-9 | CASSGGQGAAGYGYTF | TGTGCCAGCAGCGGAGGACAGGGGGCGGCGGGCTATGGCTACACCTTC
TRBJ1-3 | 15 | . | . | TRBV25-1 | CASSDPQYSGNTIYF | TGTGCCAGCAGTGACCCACAGTACTCTGGAAACACCATATATTTT